The 19 T cell receptor beta chains below all came from one sample that was sequenced in a study of blood T cell repertoires in COVID-19. The table came from immunoSEQ multiplex PCR; TCRdb's copy has only in-frame clones and leaves some out. Altogether 250,000 to 300,000 clones are present, 88% being singletons, with the ten largest covering roughly 6.9%. The sequenced sample consisted of peripheral blood. All receptors derive from a woman between 25 and 40 years old who had recovered from COVID-19.

V and J are TRBV5-5 and TRBJ1-5; D possibly corresponds to TRBD1 (5 bases). V lost 1 base and J 5 bases, leaving 16 bases between the germline ends. Germline V CDR1 and CDR2: SGHKS, YYEKEE (reference sequence). The CDR3 has 16 residues. The CDR3 nucleotides read TGTGCCAGCAGCTTGTGGGGCGGGAGAGAAGATCAGCCCCAGCATTTT. Its translation is CASSLWGGREDQPQHF. Drawing the rest from reference TRBV5-5 and TRBJ1-5, the complete variable domain is DAGVTQSPTHLIKTRGQQVTLRCSPISGHKSVSWYQQVLGQGPQFIFQYYEKEERGRGNFPDRFSARQFPNYSSELNVNALLLGDSALYLCASSLWGGREDQPQHFGDGTRLSIL.

The chain carries TRBV2 and TRBJ2-7; 9 bases match TRBD1. The ends lost 6 bases at V and 1 base at J; junction bases unmatched: 7. CDR1 is SNHLY, CDR2 FYNNEI, per germline. The CDR3 is 15 residues long. CDR3 in DNA: TGTGCCAGCAGGGACCCGGGACAGGGATCCTACGAGCAGTACTTC. It yields the protein CASRDPGQGSYEQYF.

The chain combines TRBV18 with TRBJ2-5; D ambiguous. The CDR3 is 14 amino acids. CDR1 KGHSH and CDR2 LQKENI come from the germline V gene. V shed 2 bases and J shed 3 bases, with 10 bases lying between them. The CDR3 nucleotides read TGTGCCAGCTCACCAGGTCCTTCAGAAGAGACCCAGTACTTC. Protein product: CASSPGPSEETQYF. The full variable domain, its missing parts supplied by reference TRBV18 and TRBJ2-5, is NAGVMQNPRHLVRRRGQEARLRCSPMKGHSHVYWYRQLPEEGLKFMVYLQKENIIDESGMPKERFSAEFPKEGPSILRIQQVVRGDSAAYFCASSPGPSEETQYFGPGTRLLVL.

The chain uses TRBV24-1 and TRBJ1-1, with D perhaps matching TRBD1 (5 bases). V was trimmed by 8 bases and J by 6 bases, leaving 12 bases between them. The CDR3 is 12 residues long. Germline V gene sequence: CDR1 KGHDR, CDR2 SFDVKD. The CDR3 sequence is CATKGQGAEAFF. The CDR3 bases are TGTGCCACCAAAGGGCAGGGTGCTGAAGCTTTCTTT.

Comments on this clone: This sample also contains other DNA sequences that code for the same CDR3. The CDR3, as DNA: TGTGCCAGCAGCTTGGTGGCTAGCGGGGGGAGCTACGAGCAGTACTTC. Translated, it gives CASSLVASGGSYEQYF. The chain carries TRBV5-5 and TRBJ2-7, with 11 bases aligning to TRBD2. Germline V CDR1 and CDR2: SGHKS, YYEKEE (reference sequence). This CDR3 has 16 amino acids. Germline trimming cut 0 bases from V and 3 bases from J; bases unmatched to any gene: 5.

The chain has TRBV28 and TRBJ1-1; 8 bases are a match to TRBD1. Germline CDR1 reads MDHEN; CDR2 reads SYDVKM. Losses at the gene ends were 8 bases for V and 0 bases for J; bases not matched to a gene: 8. The CDR3 contains 15 residues. The CDR3 DNA reads as TGTGCCAGCTTTCCCAGGGGGCGGATGAACACTGAAGCTTTCTTT. It yields the protein CASFPRGRMNTEAFF. The full variable domain, rest sourced from reference TRBV28 and TRBJ1-1, is DVKVTQSSRYLVKRTGEKVFLECVQDMDHENMFWYRQDPGLGLRLIYFSYDVKMKEKGDIPEGYSVSREKKERFSLILESASTNQTSMYLCASFPRGRMNTEAFFGQGTRLTVV.

As to this clone: Within the sample, other DNA sequences also encode this same CDR3. The chain combines TRBV4-3 with TRBJ2-2, with no clear D. The germline V and J ends were trimmed by 0 bases and 2 bases, with 4 bases remaining between them. CDR1 and CDR2 (germline): LGHNA, YSLEER. There are 14 residues in the CDR3. CDR3: CASSQDINTGELFF. CDR3 nucleotide sequence: TGCGCCAGCAGCCAAGATATAAACACCGGGGAGCTGTTTTTT.

This rearrangement joins TRBV29-1 to TRBJ2-1, with a tentative D call TRBD1 (5 bases). The germline CDR1 and CDR2 sequences are SQVTM and ANQGSEA. V was clipped by 2 bases and J by 4 bases, with 12 bases between them. The CDR3 is made up of 14 amino acids. Written as DNA, the CDR3 is TGCAGCGTTGAAATGCCAGGGAATTACAATGAGCAGTTCTTC. Its protein is CSVEMPGNYNEQFF.

CDR3 coding DNA: TGTGCCAGTAGTCTAAGACAGGAGCAAGAGACCCAGTACTTC. This encodes CASSLRQEQETQYF. V is TRBV19 and J is TRBJ2-5; D is possibly TRBD1 (6 bases). Deletions cut 5 bases from V and 2 bases from J, with 12 bases between. Germline V gene lookup returns CDR1 LNHDA and CDR2 SQIVND (reference sequence). The CDR3 extends over 14 amino acids.

The chain combines TRBV28 with TRBJ2-5, with 12 bases that match TRBD1. The CDR3 contains 18 residues. The germline gives CDR1 MDHEN, CDR2 SYDVKM. V was clipped by 5 bases and J by 2 bases; unmatched bases: 12. The CDR3 is CASSGPGTGGSIQETQYF. The CDR3 DNA sequence: TGTGCCAGCAGTGGTCCCGGGACAGGGGGCTCGATACAAGAGACCCAGTACTTC.

The CDR3 DNA reads TGTGCCAGCAGTTTGGTACAGGGGGGCACAGATACGCAGTATTTT. The encoded protein is CASSLVQGGTDTQYF. The chain couples TRBV27 to TRBJ2-3, with 8 bases that match TRBD1. CDR3 size: 15 residues. The V gene's germline CDR1 is MNHEY and CDR2 SMNVEV (reference sequence). With 3 bases clipped from V and 1 base from J, the junction kept 3 bases outside the gene matches.

Written as DNA, the CDR3 is TGTGCCAGCAGTGAAATAGCGGGCACAGATACGCAGTATTTT. Protein sequence: CASSEIAGTDTQYF. The rearrangement joins TRBV6-1 to TRBJ2-3; a weak D match, TRBD2 (6 bases). V lost 2 bases, J lost 1 base, and 7 bases lay in between. The germline gives CDR1 MNHNS, CDR2 SASEGT. The CDR3 contains 14 residues.

This chain links TRBV5-1 with TRBJ2-1; D is possibly TRBD2 (5 bases). V shed 0 bases and J shed 8 bases, with 12 bases lying between them. The CDR3 loop spans 14 amino acids. Germline CDR1 and CDR2: SGHRS and YFSETQ. The CDR3, as DNA: TGCGCCAGCAGCTTGGTCGGGGTTCTCCATGAGCAGTTCTTC. It is translated as CASSLVGVLHEQFF.

This chain connects TRBV28 to TRBJ1-2; possibly TRBD1 for D (5 bases). V lost 4 bases and J 3 bases, leaving 9 bases between the germline ends. Germline V gives CDR1 MDHEN, CDR2 SYDVKM. There are 13 residues in the CDR3. CDR3 region: CASSYDSYYGYTF. The DNA of the CDR3 is TGTGCCAGCAGTTACGACAGCTACTATGGCTACACCTTC.

The chain combines TRBV19 with TRBJ2-6; D is perhaps TRBD2 (7 bases). CDR3 length: 16 amino acids. From germline, CDR1 is LNHDA and CDR2 SQIVND (reference sequence). V was cut by 3 bases and J by 2 bases, with 11 bases left in between. The CDR3 sequence: CASSILRGPGANVLTF. The CDR3 DNA is TGTGCCAGTAGTATTCTGCGGGGGCCTGGGGCCAACGTCCTGACTTTC.

The chain has TRBV11-3 and TRBJ2-1; a possible D gene is TRBD2 (5 bases). Germline-derived CDR1 and CDR2 are SGHNT and YENEEA. The CDR3 extends over 11 amino acids. V gave up 5 bases and J gave up 8 bases, with 7 bases separating them. The CDR3 DNA sequence: TGTGCCAGCAGCCACGGGGATGAGCAGTTCTTC. Its translation: CASSHGDEQFF.

The CDR3 here is CASSLNPGMESDTQYF. Here the CDR3 DNA reads TGCGCCAGCAGCCTAAACCCCGGCATGGAGTCAGATACGCAGTATTTT. The chain joins TRBV5-1 to TRBJ2-3; D is ambiguous. Germline CDR1 is SGHRS and CDR2 is YFSETQ. V was trimmed by 4 bases and J by 4 bases, leaving 19 bases between them. This CDR3 spans 16 amino acids.

This clone was recorded many times. The J gene is TRBJ1-2, the V gene TRBV4-1; D is perhaps TRBD1 (5 bases). This CDR3 region has 17 residues. V lost 1 base to trimming and J lost 3 bases, with 18 bases between them. Germline V gene data show CDR1 as MGHRA and CDR2 as YSYEKL. The CDR3 nucleotides read TGCGCCAGCAGCCAAGGCTTGGGCAGGGCGAAATACTATGGCTACACCTTC. The encoded protein is CASSQGLGRAKYYGYTF.

This clone came up a few times. The rearrangement links TRBV7-9 to TRBJ1-1; D gene uncertain. There are 12 residues in the CDR3. Trimming stripped 1 base from V and 11 bases from J, with 11 bases between. The germline gives CDR1 SEHNR, CDR2 FQNEAQ (reference sequence). DNA of the CDR3: TGTGCCAGCAGCTTAGGTGAAAGCCGGGCTTTCTTT. Translation: CASSLGESRAFF.